The 13 T cell receptor beta chains given below trace back to one sample, sequenced in a study of shared clonotypes between healthy human individuals. CD45RO-negative cells were positively selected for CCR7, leaving out terminally differentiated effector memory CD45RA+ cells. TCRdb's table, derived via immunoSEQ multiplex PCR, lists solely in-frame clones and lacks some. This table holds about 2 million clones, 85% to 95% found once. The sequenced material came from naive CD8+ T cells sorted from blood. The receptor source for this set is a man aged 18 to 30 in good health.

This chain connects TRBV2 to TRBJ1-2; D is uncertain. The CDR3 has 14 residues. Germline V gene data show CDR1 as SNHLY and CDR2 as FYNNEI. V gave up 4 bases and J gave up 3 bases, with 12 bases separating them. CDR3 sequence (DNA): TGTGCCAGCAGTGCTTACCCTGGAGACTATGGCTACACCTTC. It yields the protein CASSAYPGDYGYTF.

This chain uses TRBV25-1 with TRBJ2-7; tentatively, D is TRBD1 or TRBD2 (5 bases each). The CDR3 consists of 12 residues. Trimming removed 2 bases from V and 7 bases from J, with 9 bases in between. Looked up from germline, CDR1 is MGHDK and CDR2 is SYGVNS. In DNA form, the CDR3 reads TGTGCCAGCAGTGAAGGGGACGGAGAGCAGTACTTC. Its translation: CASSEGDGEQYF.

V is TRBV25-1 and J is TRBJ2-7; the D is unclear. V was pared by 0 bases and J by 4 bases, with 7 bases between. This CDR3 contains 13 residues. Per the germline V gene, CDR1 is MGHDK and CDR2 is SYGVNS. CDR3 in amino acids: CASSEYLGYEQYF. The CDR3 nucleotides are TGTGCCAGCAGTGAATATTTGGGGTACGAGCAGTACTTC.

Of note for this clone: Additional DNA sequences in this sample encode the identical CDR3. The rearrangement links TRBV27 to TRBJ2-7; D gene ambiguous. V dropped 2 bases and J dropped 5 bases, with 10 bases sitting between them. CDR3 length: 13 amino acids. CDR1 MNHEY and CDR2 SMNVEV come from the germline V gene (reference sequence). DNA for the CDR3: TGTGCCAGCAGTTTAATCGGTCCTGACGAGCAGTACTTC. Its protein is CASSLIGPDEQYF.

The chain carries TRBV27 and TRBJ2-7, with 10 bases lining up with TRBD2. V lost 2 bases to trimming and J lost 5 bases; unmatched junction nucleotides: 9. Germline-derived CDR1 and CDR2 are MNHEY and SMNVEV (reference sequence). The CDR3 length is 16 residues. The CDR3 nucleotides are TGTGCCAGCAGTTTAAAGAAAGCGGGGGGGCCCAACGAGCAGTACTTC. It translates to CASSLKKAGGPNEQYF.

The chain uses TRBV27 and TRBJ1-2; D is uncertain. Per the germline V gene, CDR1 is MNHEY and CDR2 is SMNVEV (reference sequence). The CDR3 extends over 14 amino acids. Between the trimmed V and J ends, which lost 6 bases and 6 bases, there was a span of 17 bases. The CDR3 spells CASSSLAGGNGYTF. The CDR3 DNA reads TGTGCCAGCAGCTCCCTCGCCGGAGGAAATGGCTACACCTTC.

This clone was counted once. The chain uses TRBV12-5 and TRBJ1-2; D gene unclear. Trimming removed 5 bases from V and 5 bases from J, with 12 bases in between. From germline, CDR1 is LGHNT and CDR2 FRNRAP. CDR3 length: 13 residues. The CDR3 sequence is CASGPQWEYGYTF. The DNA for the CDR3 is TGTGCTAGTGGTCCGCAGTGGGAGTATGGCTACACCTTC.

The chain recombines TRBV4-3 with TRBJ1-1; TRBD1 is a possible D gene (6 bases). CDR1 LGHNA and CDR2 YSLEER come from the germline V gene. This CDR3 is 16 amino acids long. Trimming took off 0 bases at V and 1 base at J, with 12 bases between the two ends. As DNA, the CDR3 is TGCGCCAGCAGCCAAGAATCCCAGGGGTGGAACACTGAAGCTTTCTTT. This translates into CASSQESQGWNTEAFF.

The chain couples TRBV5-4 to TRBJ2-1; D unresolved. The V end was cut by 4 bases, the J end by 3 bases, with 23 bases between. This CDR3 is 18 amino acids long. Germline V gene lookup returns CDR1 SGHNT and CDR2 YYREEE (reference sequence). CDR3 in amino acids: CASSQIPADSTFYNEQFF. CDR3 coding DNA: TGTGCCAGCAGCCAAATACCGGCTGACTCTACCTTCTACAATGAGCAGTTCTTC.

The V gene is TRBV10-3, the J gene TRBJ1-2; D uncertain. The germline V gene has CDR1 ENHRY and CDR2 SYGVKD. Trimming stripped 4 bases from V and 7 bases from J, with 7 bases between. The CDR3 runs to 11 residues. The CDR3 loop is CAISVGSGYTF. CDR3 in DNA: TGTGCCATCAGTGTAGGGAGTGGCTACACCTTC.

On this clone: Distinct nucleotide sequences in the sample also encode this CDR3. The V call is TRBV30, the J call TRBJ2-7; the D gene could be TRBD1 or TRBD2 (5 bases each). The ends were cut back, 0 bases at V and 3 bases at J, with 9 bases in the middle. Germline CDR1 is GTSNPN and CDR2 is SVGIG (reference sequence). This CDR3 is 13 amino acids long. The CDR3 here is CAWSVGANYEQYF. As DNA, the CDR3 is TGTGCCTGGAGTGTCGGGGCTAACTACGAGCAGTACTTC.

This chain uses TRBV5-6 with TRBJ2-3; TRBD1 agrees at 7 bases. Per germline, CDR1 SGHDT and CDR2 YYEEEE. There are 14 residues in the CDR3. Losses at the gene ends were 3 bases for V and 6 bases for J; bases not matched to a gene: 7. This CDR3 reads CASSYDTGADTQYF. The CDR3 DNA sequence: TGTGCCAGCAGCTATGATACAGGGGCCGATACGCAGTATTTT.

The chain employs TRBV6-5 and TRBJ2-3; D possibly uses TRBD1 or TRBD2 (5 bases each). The germline V gene encodes CDR1 MNHEY and CDR2 SVGAGI. The ends were cut back, 2 bases at V and 1 base at J, with 7 bases in the middle. The CDR3 sequence is 14 residues long. CDR3 DNA: TGTGCCAGCAGTTACATGGGGGGCACAGATACGCAGTATTTT. This encodes CASSYMGGTDTQYF.